The present entry profiles one T cell receptor (beta chain) with its context. Per the authors' pipeline: Estimates of nucleated cell counts were drawn from the amplification of reference gene primers. TCRdb's table, derived via immunoSEQ multiplex PCR, lists solely in-frame clones and lacks some. Clone size and V and J calls were adopted from that table, with D and trimming inferred from the DNA. The sample consists of some 73,000 clones, over 75% of them appearing once. This sample is drawn from a study of blood T cell repertoires in COVID-19. About the study: Some COVID-19 samples were acute and others convalescent; all came from the United States, Italy and Spain. PBMCs, B-cell-depleted T cells, or T cells provided the cDNA or gDNA that made up the material.

This CDR3 has 14 amino acids. Trimming pared 1 base from V and 2 bases from J, leaving 8 bases between. Germline V gene lookup returns CDR1 LNHDA and CDR2 SQIVND (reference sequence). Sequenced input: peripheral blood. The TCR originated in a human donor in a cohort sampled during active COVID-19. V is TRBV19 and J is TRBJ1-2, with a possible D match to TRBD1 (5 bases). CDR3 sequence: CASSIGTINYGYTF. In DNA form, the CDR3 reads TGTGCCAGTAGTATAGGGACAATCAACTATGGCTACACCTTC. The full variable domain, in which reference TRBV19 and TRBJ1-2 provide the parts outside the CDR3, is DGGITQSPKYLFRKEGQNVTLSCEQNLNHDAMYWYRQDPGQGLRLIYYSQIVNDFQKGDIAEGYSVSREKKESFPLTVTSAQKNPTAFYLCASSIGTINYGYTFGSGTRLTVV.